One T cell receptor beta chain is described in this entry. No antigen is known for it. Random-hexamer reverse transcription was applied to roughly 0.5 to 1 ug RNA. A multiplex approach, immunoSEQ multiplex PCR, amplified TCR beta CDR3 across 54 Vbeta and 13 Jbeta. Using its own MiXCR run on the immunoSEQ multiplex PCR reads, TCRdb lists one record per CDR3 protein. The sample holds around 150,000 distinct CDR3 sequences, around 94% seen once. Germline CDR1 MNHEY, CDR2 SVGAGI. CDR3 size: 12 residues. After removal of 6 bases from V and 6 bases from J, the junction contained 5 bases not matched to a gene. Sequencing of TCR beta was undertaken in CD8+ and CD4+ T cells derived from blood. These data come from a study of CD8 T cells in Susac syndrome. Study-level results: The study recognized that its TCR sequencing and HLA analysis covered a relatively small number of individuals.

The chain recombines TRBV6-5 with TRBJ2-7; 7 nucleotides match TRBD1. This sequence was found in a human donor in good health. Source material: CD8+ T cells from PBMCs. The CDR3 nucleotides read TGTGCCAGCAGGCCAGGGGGAACCGAGCAGTACTTC. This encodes CASRPGGTEQYF.